Listed below are T cell receptor beta chains from one sample, sequenced in a study of T cell repertoires in cytomegalovirus infection. Via MiXCR, TCRdb re-called the reads, giving one row per CDR3 protein. The profile shows about 740,000 distinct CDR3 sequences, about a third of them singletons. Sequenced material: PBMCs. These TCRs come from a human donor in good health (CMV status not recorded). Some clones in this sample may be carry-over from other donors' samples. The CDR3 runs from the conserved cysteine through the conserved F or W. The D gene is left open where the match is weak. Not all rows give a size; the values are once, few, many and, for expanded clones, a class.

few,TRBV20-1,TRBJ1-1,13,-,CSAEDGGYTEAFF,TGCAGTGCTGAAGATGGAGGTTACACTGAAGCTTTCTTT
few,TRBV20-1,TRBJ2-7,14,-,CSARDYKKAYEQYF,TGCAGTGCTAGAGATTATAAGAAAGCCTACGAGCAGTACTTC
-,TRBV19,TRBJ2-7,14,TRBD1,CASMRTGPPYEQYF,TGTGCCAGTATGAGGACAGGGCCCCCCTACGAGCAGTACTTC
-,TRBV7-9,TRBJ1-1,12,TRBD1,CASSLRQGIDFF,TGTGCCAGCAGCCTAAGACAGGGGATTGATTTCTTT
few,TRBV7-9,TRBJ2-1,12,TRBD2,CASSLGLAEQFF,TGTGCCAGCAGCTTGGGACTAGCGGAACAGTTCTTC
-,TRBV6-6,TRBJ2-1,14,-,CASLQGGGYNEQFF,TGTGCCAGCCTACAGGGAGGGGGCTACAATGAGCAGTTCTTC
many,TRBV7-2,TRBJ2-1,17,-,CASSQAPRGFTYNEQFF,TGTGCCAGCAGCCAAGCCCCGAGGGGTTTCACCTACAATGAGCAGTTCTTC
-,TRBV24-1,TRBJ2-7,16,-,CATSDSGARGTYEQYF,TGTGCCACCAGTGATTCAGGGGCGAGGGGTACCTACGAGCAGTACTTC
-,TRBV6-5,TRBJ1-5,16,-,CASSYPPGANDQPQHF,TGTGCCAGCAGTTACCCCCCGGGGGCGAATGATCAGCCCCAGCATTTT
-,TRBV20-1,TRBJ1-2,12,-,CSAQDEFYGYTF,TGCAGTGCTCAGGACGAGTTCTATGGCTACACCTTC
-,TRBV12-3/TRBV12-4,TRBJ2-7,13,-,CASSSGTLREQYF,TGTGCCAGCAGTTCCGGGACTTTACGCGAGCAGTACTTC
-,TRBV2,TRBJ2-1,13,-,CASSEGLVSDRFF,TGTGCCAGCTCTGAGGGGCTAGTTTCCGACAGGTTCTTC
many,TRBV7-2,TRBJ2-2,18,TRBD2,CASSRTSGGAVNTGELFF,TGTGCCAGCAGCAGGACTAGCGGGGGGGCAGTAAACACCGGGGAGCTGTTTTTT
-,TRBV28,TRBJ2-3,19,TRBD1,CASSFNPSRQGPETDTQYF,TGTGCCAGCAGTTTTAACCCCTCCAGACAGGGGCCGGAGACAGATACGCAGTATTTT
-,TRBV28,TRBJ2-7,14,-,CASRAPAMRYEQYF,TGTGCCAGCAGGGCCCCCGCAATGCGCTACGAGCAGTACTTC
few,TRBV27,TRBJ2-1,15,TRBD2,CASSTSGLSYNEQFF,TGTGCCAGCAGTACTAGCGGGCTTTCCTACAATGAGCAGTTCTTC
-,TRBV6-1,TRBJ2-7,15,TRBD2,CARSPSGRGGYEQYF,TGTGCCAGAAGCCCTAGCGGGAGGGGGGGCTACGAGCAGTACTTC
few,TRBV11-2,TRBJ2-7,14,-,CASSGTDGAYEQYF,TGTGCCAGCAGCGGAACGGACGGGGCCTACGAGCAGTACTTC
-,TRBV15,TRBJ1-4,15,-,CATSRDPQGGEKLFF,TGTGCCACCAGCAGAGATCCGCAGGGAGGGGAAAAACTGTTTTTT
many,TRBV7-6,TRBJ2-2,16,TRBD1,CASSPNPGQGRRELFF,TGTGCCAGCAGCCCAAATCCGGGACAGGGGAGGAGGGAGCTGTTTTTT
few,TRBV10-3,TRBJ2-2,13,TRBD2,CATLAGTAGELFF,TGTGCCACGTTAGCGGGGACGGCCGGGGAGCTGTTTTTT
many,TRBV12-3/TRBV12-4,TRBJ2-1,18,TRBD2,CASSRTSGLAGNYNEQFF,TGTGCCAGCAGTCGTACCTCGGGACTAGCGGGTAACTACAATGAGCAGTTCTTC
-,TRBV5-1,TRBJ2-7,14,-,CASSLDSLTYEQYF,TGCGCCAGCAGCTTGGATTCACTGACCTACGAGCAGTACTTC
-,TRBV6-6,TRBJ1-2,13,TRBD1,CASNARDRAGYTF,TGTGCCAGCAATGCTCGGGACAGGGCTGGCTACACCTTC
-,TRBV20-1,TRBJ2-1,15,TRBD1,CSARWPWGQGNEQFF,TGCAGTGCTAGGTGGCCCTGGGGACAGGGGAATGAGCAGTTCTTC
-,TRBV7-2,TRBJ2-5,14,-,CASSPTTSIGTQYF,TGTGCCAGCAGCCCGACTACTAGCATTGGGACCCAGTACTTC
-,TRBV20-1,TRBJ1-5,11,-,CSAPTGVRQHF,TGCAGTGCTCCAACTGGGGTTCGCCAGCATTTT
few,TRBV10-2,TRBJ1-4,12,-,CASSGQREKLFF,TGCGCCAGCAGCGGTCAAAGGGAAAAACTGTTTTTT
few,TRBV7-9,TRBJ2-2,15,-,CASSFSSRGHRELFF,TGTGCCAGCAGCTTTAGTTCACGGGGCCACCGGGAGCTGTTTTTT
-,TRBV14,TRBJ2-7,16,-,CASSQIGGVSSYEQYF,TGTGCCAGCAGCCAAATCGGCGGGGTGAGCTCCTACGAGCAGTACTTC
-,TRBV5-4,TRBJ2-4,19,-,CASSLERDQIGLAKNIQYF,TGTGCCAGCAGCTTGGAAAGGGACCAGATAGGACTAGCCAAAAACATTCAGTACTTC
-,TRBV4-1,TRBJ2-7,13,-,CASSPRLQYEQYF,TGCGCCAGCAGCCCGCGACTTCAATACGAGCAGTACTTC
-,TRBV20-1,TRBJ2-6,16,TRBD1,CSVRRDRLSGANVLTF,TGCAGTGTTAGGAGGGACAGGCTCTCTGGGGCCAACGTCCTGACTTTC
few,TRBV15,TRBJ2-7,13,-,CATSRGSSYEQYF,TGTGCCACCAGCAGAGGGTCTTCCTACGAGCAGTACTTC
many,TRBV12-3/TRBV12-4,TRBJ1-2,15,-,CASSLRILDTYGYTF,TGTGCCAGCAGTCTCCGCATATTAGATACCTATGGCTACACCTTC
-,TRBV4-1,TRBJ2-7,13,-,CASSHPTAGEQYF,TGCGCCAGCAGCCATCCCACAGCTGGGGAGCAGTACTTC
few,TRBV20-1,TRBJ2-7,13,TRBD2,CSAPGGSLYEQYF,TGCAGTGCCCCGGGAGGGTCTCTTTACGAGCAGTACTTC
many,TRBV7-2,TRBJ2-7,16,TRBD2,CASTTRKRESSYEQYF,TGTGCCAGCACCACCCGGAAGCGGGAGAGCTCCTACGAGCAGTACTTC
many,TRBV7-8,TRBJ2-3,16,-,CASSLLLSSRTDTQYF,TGTGCCAGCAGCTTACTCCTTAGCTCTCGCACAGATACGCAGTATTTT
-,TRBV30,TRBJ1-2,13,TRBD1,CAWRPARGYGYTF,TGTGCCTGGCGCCCGGCCAGGGGGTATGGCTACACCTTC
-,TRBV11-2,TRBJ2-3,19,TRBD2,CASSLVSASGSAFTDTQYF,TGTGCCAGCAGCTTAGTCTCGGCTAGCGGGAGCGCCTTCACAGATACGCAGTATTTT
few,TRBV7-8,TRBJ1-5,15,-,CASSPQGSLNQPQHF,TGTGCCAGCAGCCCCCAAGGGAGCCTAAATCAGCCCCAGCATTTT
-,TRBV12-3/TRBV12-4,TRBJ1-4,15,-,CASSPLGTGRRGLFF,TGTGCCAGCAGTCCCCTCGGGACGGGCAGACGGGGACTGTTTTTT
-,TRBV15,TRBJ2-3,17,-,CATSREYADASTDTQYF,TGTGCCACCAGCAGAGAATACGCGGATGCTAGCACAGATACGCAGTATTTT
few,TRBV28,TRBJ1-1,17,TRBD1,CASTLWDRASENTEAFF,TGTGCCAGCACACTATGGGACAGGGCGTCAGAGAACACTGAAGCTTTCTTT
few,TRBV19,TRBJ2-7,13,-,CATALGKNYEQYF,TGTGCCACCGCACTGGGGAAGAACTACGAGCAGTACTTC
many,TRBV7-6,TRBJ2-2,15,TRBD1,CASSPGQGGTGELFF,TGTGCCAGCAGCCCAGGACAGGGTGGGACCGGGGAGCTGTTTTTT
few,TRBV7-6,TRBJ2-7,18,TRBD2,CASSLLLAGGPNPYEQYF,TGTGCCAGCAGCTTGCTCCTAGCGGGAGGGCCGAACCCCTACGAGCAGTACTTC
once,TRBV9,TRBJ2-1,16,TRBD1,CASSVLSGQIYNEQFF,TGTGCCAGCAGCGTACTGTCGGGACAGATATACAATGAGCAGTTCTTC
few,TRBV28,TRBJ2-3,14,-,CASNPTSGIDTQYF,TGTGCCAGCAATCCGACTAGTGGAATCGATACGCAGTATTTT
many,TRBV28,TRBJ1-2,13,-,CASSLWGNYGYTF,TGTGCCAGCAGCTTATGGGGAAACTATGGCTACACCTTC
once,TRBV15,TRBJ1-3,16,TRBD1,CATSWDRGQAGNTIYF,TGTGCCACCAGCTGGGACAGGGGGCAGGCTGGAAACACCATATATTTT
-,TRBV6-2/TRBV6-3,TRBJ2-7,16,-,CASSYSGPPPTYEQYF,TGTGCCAGCAGTTACTCTGGGCCTCCCCCTACTTACGAGCAGTACTTC
once,TRBV6-5,TRBJ2-7,16,-,CASRQQGIGHSYEQYF,TGTGCCAGCAGACAACAGGGAATTGGGCACTCCTACGAGCAGTACTTC
-,TRBV19,TRBJ1-5,19,-,CASSIDRGGPSISNQPQHF,TGTGCCAGTAGTATAGATCGGGGGGGACCATCTATTAGCAATCAGCCCCAGCATTTT
few,TRBV28,TRBJ2-1,16,-,CASSPDRGVSRNEQFF,TGTGCCAGCAGTCCAGATAGGGGGGTCTCGCGCAATGAGCAGTTCTTC
few,TRBV11-1,TRBJ1-6,13,TRBD1,CASSSTGDSPLHF,TGTGCCAGCAGCTCGACAGGGGACTCACCCCTCCACTTT
few,TRBV28,TRBJ2-5,14,TRBD1,CASSLRQGLETQYF,TGTGCCAGCAGCCTGAGACAGGGCCTAGAGACCCAGTACTTC
few,TRBV28,TRBJ1-4,14,-,CASSFPGYNEKLFF,TGTGCCAGCAGTTTCCCGGGATATAATGAAAAACTGTTTTTT